Each of the 26 T cell receptor beta chains below was sequenced from the same sample in a study of low-dose radiotherapy and immunotherapy resistance in tumors. The time point is: before trial treatment. Primers used for first-strand cDNA, a TRAV- and TRBV-specific set, covered both alpha and beta chains. TCRs were put through approximately 20 PCR cycles of amplification with Phusion. A constant-region primer and the V-primer adapter served as the primer pair. TCRdb ran MiXCR on the reads and lists one entry per CDR3 protein. This sample has tens of thousands of distinct CDR3 sequences; roughly a sixth occur once, and the top ten carry approximately 2.8%. The sample was PBMCs, taken before treatment. Receptor source: a male donor with prostate cancer.

The table lists this clonotype with many counts. This chain joins TRBV21-1 and TRBJ2-3. TRBV21-1 is a known pseudogene. The CDR3 has 14 residues. The CDR3, as DNA: TGTGCCAGCAGCAAAGGGTCGTGTGCTGATACGCAGTATTTT. Amino acid sequence: CASSKGSCADTQYF.

This clonotype has ten or more counts. This CDR3 is CATGLAGVNEQFF. The CDR3 DNA is TGTGCCACCGGACTAGCGGGGGTGAATGAGCAGTTCTTC. The rearrangement links TRBV15 to TRBJ2-1, with TRBD2 matching over 13 bases. Germline lookup yields CDR1 LNHNV and CDR2 YYDKDF (reference sequence). The V and J ends lost 8 bases and 7 bases, in that order; junction bases with no gene match: 2. This CDR3 has 13 amino acids.

Ten or more counts support this clonotype. The chain joins TRBV12-3 or TRBV12-4 to TRBJ1-6; TRBD1 matches 8 bases. V trimming: 6 bases; J trimming: 9 bases; junction bases outside the gene matches: 19. This CDR3 region has 18 residues. CDR3 sequence: CASRNGIGQGNLRSPLHF. CDR3 in DNA: TGTGCCAGCAGAAACGGAATCGGACAGGGAAATCTTCGTTCACCCCTCCACTTT.

This clonotype occurred once. This chain links TRBV29-1 with TRBJ2-7; 8 bases fit TRBD1. Germline-derived CDR1 and CDR2 are SQVTM and ANQGSEA. The length of the CDR3 is 13 residues. CDR3 region: CSARRTGIYEQYF. The DNA for the CDR3 is TGCAGTGCTAGACGGACAGGGATCTACGAGCAGTACTTC.

In its sample, this clonotype was seen many times. V and J are TRBV7-9 and TRBJ1-5; tentatively, D is TRBD1 (6 bases). The germline V gene encodes CDR1 SEHNR and CDR2 FQNEAQ (reference sequence). Between the trimmed V and J ends, which lost 2 bases and 5 bases, there was a span of 10 bases. This CDR3 is built from 14 residues. CDR3 in DNA: TGTGCCAGCAGCTTAAGGGGGGACCATCAGCCCCAGCATTTT. This gives the protein CASSLRGDHQPQHF.

This clonotype appeared many times. The V and J genes are TRBV7-2 and TRBJ1-5, with a possible D match to TRBD1 (5 bases). The CDR3 covers 12 residues. Germline V gives CDR1 SGHTA, CDR2 FQGNSA. The V end lost 6 bases, the J end lost 4 bases, and 7 bases lay between the germline ends. For the CDR3, the DNA is TGTGCCAGCAGAGGGGAGAATCAGCCCCAGCATTTT. Translated: CASRGENQPQHF.

This clonotype was detected ten times or more. This sequence joins TRBV5-5 and TRBJ1-2; 7 nucleotides align to TRBD1. After removal of 0 bases from V and 6 bases from J, the junction contained 8 bases not matched to a gene. This CDR3 is built from 15 residues. In germline, CDR1 is SGHKS, CDR2 YYEKEE (reference sequence). Here the CDR3 reads CASSLDWAGGNGYTF. The CDR3 DNA reads as TGTGCCAGCAGCTTGGATTGGGCAGGGGGTAATGGCTACACCTTC.

This clonotype was seen ten or more times. The chain couples TRBV19 to TRBJ2-4, with D perhaps being TRBD1 or TRBD2 (5 bases each). The CDR3 is 12 residues long. CDR1 is LNHDA, CDR2 SQIVND, per germline (reference sequence). Trimming left V 10 bases short and J 3 bases short, with 10 bases between. CDR3 DNA: TGTGCCACGTGGGACCGCAAAAACATTCAGTACTTC. Translation gives CATWDRKNIQYF.

This clonotype appeared many times. The chain employs TRBV7-6 and TRBJ2-7; either TRBD1 or TRBD2 may fit D (5 bases each). This CDR3 is 17 amino acids long. Germline loops: CDR1 SGHVS, CDR2 FNYEAQ. V was shortened by 5 bases and J by 3 bases, with 23 bases between the two germline ends. This CDR3 is CASSKSGGPRVHYEQYF. CDR3 in DNA: TGTGCCAGCAGCAAAAGCGGTGGGCCCAGGGTACACTACGAGCAGTACTTC.

In this sample, this clonotype turned up many times. This chain connects TRBV6-4 to TRBJ2-2; D is unclear. Germline loops: CDR1 MRHNA, CDR2 SNTAGT. The V end was cut by 6 bases, the J end by 0 bases, with 5 bases between. There are 13 residues in the CDR3. DNA for the CDR3: TGTGCCAGCAGCCCCGCGAACACCGGGGAGCTGTTTTTT. Translating gives CASSPANTGELFF.

This clonotype appeared many times. The chain carries TRBV24-1 and TRBJ2-5; a possible D gene is TRBD2 (5 bases). The CDR3 runs 18 residues. Germline CDR1 KGHDR, CDR2 SFDVKD. Trimming shortened V by 10 bases and J by 2 bases, and 28 bases separated the two germline ends. CDR3 sequence reads: CATGLGEEVGHTQETQYF. CDR3 in DNA: TGTGCCACAGGGTTAGGTGAGGAGGTGGGTCATACACAAGAGACCCAGTACTTC.

At least ten counts were recorded for this clonotype. The chain has TRBV6-5 and TRBJ2-1; TRBD2 agrees at 7 bases. This CDR3 spans 13 amino acids. J gave up 5 bases and V 2 bases, and 0 bases lay outside the gene matches. Germline V gene data show CDR1 as MNHEY and CDR2 as SVGAGI. This CDR3 is CASSYGRDNEQFF. CDR3 coding DNA: TGTGCCAGCAGTTACGGGAGGGACAATGAGCAGTTCTTC.

This clonotype was seen many times. This chain uses TRBV5-1 with TRBJ2-7; D may be TRBD2 (5 bases). Trimming removed 0 bases from V and 6 bases from J, with 10 bases in between. Germline V lookup: CDR1 SGHRS, CDR2 YFSETQ. The CDR3 is made up of 13 amino acids. The CDR3: CASSLGTPLEQYF. CDR3 nucleotide sequence: TGCGCCAGCAGCTTGGGGACTCCCCTCGAGCAGTACTTC.

This clonotype has ten or more counts. V usage is TRBV6-2 or TRBV6-3 and J usage is TRBJ1-5; tentatively, D is TRBD1 (5 bases). V was shortened by 5 bases and J by 3 bases, with 14 bases between the two germline ends. The germline gives CDR1 MNHEY, CDR2 SVGEGT. The CDR3 length is 15 residues. CDR3 in amino acids: CASSTRQGNNQPQHF. DNA of the CDR3: TGTGCCAGCAGTACCCGGCAGGGCAACAATCAGCCCCAGCATTTT.

This clonotype was seen at least ten times. The chain is built from TRBV5-8 and TRBJ2-7; D call uncertain. This CDR3 comprises 14 residues. With 2 bases removed from V and 0 bases from J, the gap between germline ends came to 9 bases. Germline V lookup: CDR1 SGHTS, CDR2 YDEGEE. For the CDR3, the DNA is TGTGCCAGCAGCTTTCAGGTCAGCTCCTACGAGCAGTACTTC. Translating gives CASSFQVSSYEQYF.

The table lists this clonotype with many counts. The chain couples TRBV7-2 to TRBJ2-7; 9 positions agree with TRBD2. CDR3 length: 16 residues. The junction had 7 bases not matched to a gene; V was cut back by 4 bases and J by 0 bases. Germline values: CDR1 SGHTA, CDR2 FQGNSA. The CDR3 region is CASSSPQRGASYEQYF. The CDR3 region has the DNA TGTGCCAGCAGCTCGCCCCAGCGGGGGGCCTCCTACGAGCAGTACTTC. Supplemented by reference TRBV7-2 and TRBJ2-7, the full variable domain reads GAGVSQSPSNKVTEKGKDVELRCDPISGHTALYWYRQSLGQGLEFLIYFQGNSAPDKSGLPSDRFSAERTGGSVSTLTIQRTQQEDSAVYLCASSSPQRGASYEQYFGPGTRLTVT.

This clonotype was detected many times. This rearrangement joins TRBV7-6 to TRBJ1-1, with D tentatively TRBD1 (5 bases). With 5 bases removed from V and 5 bases from J, the gap between germline ends came to 18 bases. Germline loops: CDR1 SGHVS, CDR2 FNYEAQ. The CDR3 runs to 15 residues. The CDR3 sequence: CASSQGGQGGTEAFF. DNA of the CDR3: TGTGCCAGCAGCCAGGGAGGCCAGGGTGGAACTGAAGCTTTCTTT.

About this clonotype: It is likely a read error: a sequence one base away is far more abundant. The chain uses TRBV27 and TRBJ2-1; D ambiguous. The ends were cut back, 10 bases at V and 10 bases at J, with 20 bases in the middle. From germline, CDR1 is MNHEY and CDR2 SMNVEV (reference sequence). CDR3 length: 13 residues. As DNA, the CDR3 is TGTGCCACCCCCCTCGACGGCTCCTACGAGCAGTTCTTC. Translation gives CATPLDGSYEQFF.

About this clonotype itself: A read error likely explains this, since a far larger clone differs by one base. DNA of the CDR3: TGTGCCAGCAGCTCGACTAGCACAGATACGCAGTTTTTT. Translating it yields CASSSTSTDTQFF. This chain joins TRBV5-3 and TRBJ2-3; 7 positions agree with TRBD2. TRBV5-3 is filed as an ORF, its function uncertain. This CDR3 comprises 13 residues.

This clonotype came up many times. CDR3 region: CASSPSWDGGSADISLYEQYF. CDR3 bases: TGTGCCAGCAGTCCAAGCTGGGACGGGGGCTCGGCGGACATAAGTCTATACGAGCAGTACTTC. This rearrangement joins TRBV2 to TRBJ2-7; either TRBD1 or TRBD2 may supply D (6 bases each). The ends were cut back, 5 bases at V and 4 bases at J, with 36 bases in the middle. Germline CDR1 and CDR2: SNHLY and FYNNEI. The CDR3 has 21 residues.

Ten or more counts support this clonotype. V usage is TRBV2 and J usage is TRBJ1-5; D call uncertain. CDR1 SNHLY and CDR2 FYNNEI come from the germline V gene. This CDR3 comprises 15 residues. Trimming removed 3 bases at V and 0 bases at J, with 9 bases between. The CDR3 reads CASSEVVNSNQPQHF. Here the CDR3 DNA reads TGTGCCAGCAGTGAGGTAGTTAATAGCAATCAGCCCCAGCATTTT.

The chain links TRBV4-1 to TRBJ1-6; D might be TRBD1 (5 bases). This CDR3 contains 16 residues. CDR1 MGHRA and CDR2 YSYEKL come from the germline V gene. The V gene lost 0 bases and the J gene lost 4 bases, with 10 bases spanning the gap. The CDR3 here is CASSQEVGAYNSPLHF. The CDR3 nucleotides read TGCGCCAGCAGCCAAGAGGTAGGGGCTTATAATTCACCCCTCCACTTT.

In this sample, this clonotype turned up many times. The chain is built from TRBV11-3 and TRBJ2-3, with 9 bases matching TRBD2. The CDR3 runs to 16 residues. Germline values: CDR1 SGHNT, CDR2 YENEEA. The V and J ends lost 7 bases and 2 bases, in that order; junction bases with no gene match: 10. The CDR3 loop reads CASIRASGVNTDTQYF. The CDR3 coding sequence is TGTGCCAGCATCCGGGCTAGCGGGGTGAACACAGATACGCAGTATTTT.

The rearrangement uses TRBV6-8 and TRBJ2-1; possibly TRBD1 for D (6 bases). The length of the CDR3 is 13 residues. The germline V and J ends were trimmed by 5 bases and 7 bases, with 12 bases remaining between them. CDR1 is MNHGY and CDR2 is SAAAGT in the germline V gene. The CDR3 region has the DNA TGTGCCAGCAGTAAAAACAGGGCTAATGAGCAGTTCTTC. This sequence encodes CASSKNRANEQFF.

There are many counts of this clonotype. This chain uses TRBV3-1 with TRBJ1-1; 9 bases line up with TRBD1. V was clipped by 1 base and J by 3 bases; unmatched bases: 0. Germline CDR1 LGHDT, CDR2 YNNKEL (reference sequence). This CDR3 has 14 amino acids. CDR3 nucleotides: TGTGCCAGCAGCCAAGGACAGGGGGACACTGAAGCTTTCTTT. Protein: CASSQGQGDTEAFF.

This chain connects TRBV3-1 to TRBJ2-1; 9 bases align to TRBD2. Germline CDR1 LGHDT, CDR2 YNNKEL (reference sequence). V lost 1 base to trimming and J lost 2 bases; unmatched junction nucleotides: 0. The CDR3 sequence is 15 residues long. The CDR3: CASSQGGGAYNEQFF. CDR3 DNA sequence: TGTGCCAGCAGCCAAGGCGGGGGGGCCTACAATGAGCAGTTCTTC.